The clone carrying this TCR beta chain was seen at least ten times. The protocol attached unique molecular identifiers to individual cDNA molecules. TCRdb re-analysed the 5' RACE reads in MiXCR, keeping a single row per CDR3 protein. The sample lists tens of thousands of distinct CDR3 sequences; roughly 8% were seen once. This sample is drawn from a study of early T cells in non-severe SARS-CoV-2 infection. Germline V gene sequence: CDR1 MNHEY, CDR2 SVGAGI. The germline V and J ends were trimmed by 3 bases and 0 bases, with 8 bases remaining between them. The CDR3 is 14 residues long. The chain is built from TRBV6-5 and TRBJ1-1; D is ambiguous. The TCR comes from an adult who was a healthcare worker with PCR-confirmed SARS-CoV-2 infection or an uninfected control (not recorded which). Sequencing was performed on whole blood. CDR3: CASSYSTMNTEAFF. Written as DNA, the CDR3 is TGTGCCAGCAGTTATAGTACTATGAACACTGAAGCTTTCTTT.